This is a list of T cell receptor beta chains from one sample in a study of beta chain features in type 1 diabetes. Profiling relied on immunoSEQ multiplex PCR, and the TCRdb table lists in-frame clones only, not all of them. The sample carries about 250,000 clones, roughly 15% recorded once. Sequencing used naive CD4+ T cells from blood. These receptors were taken from a woman aged 40 to 50 in good health. The CDR3 runs from the conserved cysteine through the conserved F or W. A D gene is named only where the DNA matches it firmly. Some rows mark clone size as missing; the rest say once, few, many or name a class of expanded clone.

clone size: many
J gene: TRBJ2-3
D gene: -
V gene: TRBV7-9
CDR3 protein: CASSLEQVTDTQYF
CDR3 DNA: TGTGCCAGCAGCTTGGAACAGGTCACAGATACGCAGTATTTT

clone size: many
J gene: TRBJ1-2
D gene: -
V gene: TRBV14
CDR3 protein: CASSQQGYGYTF
CDR3 DNA: TGTGCCAGCAGCCAACAGGGATATGGCTACACCTTC

clone size: -
J gene: TRBJ2-1
D gene: TRBD2
V gene: TRBV7-9
CDR3 protein: CATPVGAGGFPYNEQFF
CDR3 DNA: TGTGCCACTCCCGTTGGGGCGGGGGGGTTTCCGTACAATGAGCAGTTCTTC

clone size: -
J gene: TRBJ2-1
D gene: TRBD2
V gene: TRBV5-6
CDR3 protein: CASSLWLAGYNEQFF
CDR3 DNA: TGTGCCAGCAGCTTGTGGCTAGCGGGGTACAATGAGCAGTTCTTC

clone size: few
J gene: TRBJ1-1
D gene: -
V gene: TRBV27
CDR3 protein: CASSLRSGGTEAFF
CDR3 DNA: TGTGCCAGCAGTTTAAGGTCGGGGGGGACTGAAGCTTTCTTT

clone size: few
J gene: TRBJ2-5
D gene: -
V gene: TRBV6-6
CDR3 protein: CASSPMTRLDQYF
CDR3 DNA: TGTGCCAGCAGTCCGATGACCAGGCTGGACCAGTACTTC

clone size: -
J gene: TRBJ2-2
D gene: TRBD2
V gene: TRBV6-5
CDR3 protein: CASSYLAGANTGELFF
CDR3 DNA: TGTGCCAGCAGTTACCTGGCGGGGGCGAACACCGGGGAGCTGTTTTTT

clone size: -
J gene: TRBJ1-6
D gene: TRBD1
V gene: TRBV2
CDR3 protein: CAKRQGYSYNSPLHF
CDR3 DNA: TGTGCCAAACGACAGGGATACTCCTATAATTCACCCCTCCACTTT

clone size: few
J gene: TRBJ1-4
D gene: -
V gene: TRBV27
CDR3 protein: CASSFSVNEKLFF
CDR3 DNA: TGTGCCAGCAGTTTTTCGGTGAATGAAAAACTGTTTTTT

clone size: once
J gene: TRBJ2-3
D gene: -
V gene: TRBV21-1
CDR3 protein: CASSKELLAGNTDTQYF
CDR3 DNA: TGTGCCAGCAGCAAAGAACTCCTAGCGGGGAACACAGATACGCAGTATTTT

clone size: few
J gene: TRBJ1-1
D gene: -
V gene: TRBV6-4
CDR3 protein: CASSDSTGGRGLF
CDR3 DNA: TGTGCCAGCAGTGACTCCACCGGGGGTCGAGGTCTCTTT

clone size: few
J gene: TRBJ2-5
D gene: -
V gene: TRBV5-1
CDR3 protein: CASSLPGDGRETQYF
CDR3 DNA: TGCGCCAGCAGCTTGCCGGGGGACGGTCGAGAGACCCAGTACTTC

clone size: few
J gene: TRBJ2-1
D gene: TRBD1
V gene: TRBV5-6
CDR3 protein: CASSLRPTGGYEQFF
CDR3 DNA: TGTGCCAGCAGCTTGCGCCCGACAGGGGGCTATGAGCAGTTCTTC

clone size: once
J gene: TRBJ1-3
D gene: -
V gene: TRBV11-2
CDR3 protein: CASSLWLSSSGNTIYF
CDR3 DNA: TGTGCCAGCAGCCTCTGGCTTTCAAGCTCTGGAAACACCATATATTTT

clone size: -
J gene: TRBJ1-2
D gene: -
V gene: TRBV5-6
CDR3 protein: CASSLLSAGLSPNYGYTF
CDR3 DNA: TGTGCCAGCAGCTTGCTTTCGGCGGGCCTGTCTCCTAACTATGGCTACACCTTC

clone size: -
J gene: TRBJ1-5
D gene: -
V gene: TRBV27
CDR3 protein: CASSRTRQNNQPQHF
CDR3 DNA: TGTGCCAGCAGTCGAACGAGACAGAACAATCAGCCCCAGCATTTT

clone size: few
J gene: TRBJ2-5
D gene: TRBD2
V gene: TRBV11-2
CDR3 protein: CASGERGPQETQYF
CDR3 DNA: TGTGCCAGCGGCGAGCGGGGGCCACAAGAGACCCAGTACTTC

clone size: -
J gene: TRBJ2-7
D gene: -
V gene: TRBV9
CDR3 protein: CASSRAGAYEQYF
CDR3 DNA: TGTGCCAGCAGCCGGGCAGGGGCCTACGAGCAGTACTTC

clone size: few
J gene: TRBJ1-4
D gene: TRBD1
V gene: TRBV4-1
CDR3 protein: CASRPGQGPATNEKLFF
CDR3 DNA: TGCGCCAGCAGACCCGGACAGGGGCCAGCAACTAATGAAAAACTGTTTTTT

clone size: -
J gene: TRBJ2-5
D gene: TRBD1
V gene: TRBV6-5
CDR3 protein: CASSVGGGETQYF
CDR3 DNA: TGTGCCAGCAGTGTAGGGGGCGGAGAGACCCAGTACTTC

clone size: -
J gene: TRBJ1-4
D gene: -
V gene: TRBV5-6
CDR3 protein: CASSGGRSRREKLFF
CDR3 DNA: TGTGCCAGCAGCGGGGGCCGTTCACGGCGGGAAAAACTGTTTTTT

clone size: few
J gene: TRBJ2-7
D gene: TRBD1
V gene: TRBV5-4
CDR3 protein: CASSTSGTGSYEQYF
CDR3 DNA: TGTGCCAGCAGCACTTCCGGGACAGGGTCGTACGAGCAGTACTTC

clone size: few
J gene: TRBJ2-3
D gene: TRBD2
V gene: TRBV27
CDR3 protein: CASKYSSGRTDTQYF
CDR3 DNA: TGTGCCAGCAAGTACTCTAGCGGCCGCACAGATACGCAGTATTTT

clone size: -
J gene: TRBJ1-5
D gene: -
V gene: TRBV5-1
CDR3 protein: CASSQTGFGAQHF
CDR3 DNA: TGCGCCAGCAGCCAGACAGGTTTCGGGGCCCAGCATTTT

clone size: -
J gene: TRBJ1-1
D gene: TRBD1
V gene: TRBV18
CDR3 protein: CASAPDRELEAFF
CDR3 DNA: TGTGCCAGCGCCCCGGACAGGGAACTTGAAGCTTTCTTT

clone size: -
J gene: TRBJ2-7
D gene: TRBD1
V gene: TRBV2
CDR3 protein: CASSSGTGAWEQYF
CDR3 DNA: TGTGCCAGCAGTTCGGGGACAGGGGCTTGGGAGCAGTACTTC

clone size: few
J gene: TRBJ2-1
D gene: TRBD2
V gene: TRBV5-6
CDR3 protein: CASSFGGGSYNEQFF
CDR3 DNA: TGTGCCAGCAGCTTTGGGGGGGGCTCCTACAATGAGCAGTTCTTC

clone size: -
J gene: TRBJ2-5
D gene: TRBD2
V gene: TRBV4-3
CDR3 protein: CASSQGVERLAAQYF
CDR3 DNA: TGCGCCAGCAGCCAAGGGGTCGAGCGGCTAGCGGCCCAGTACTTC

clone size: few
J gene: TRBJ2-7
D gene: -
V gene: TRBV5-4
CDR3 protein: CASSFLNSGGYEQYF
CDR3 DNA: TGTGCCAGCAGCTTTTTAAACTCAGGTGGCTACGAGCAGTACTTC

clone size: few
J gene: TRBJ1-1
D gene: -
V gene: TRBV19
CDR3 protein: CASSIVAGPTEAFF
CDR3 DNA: TGTGCCAGTAGTATAGTGGCGGGACCCACTGAAGCTTTCTTT

clone size: few
J gene: TRBJ2-3
D gene: -
V gene: TRBV4-3
CDR3 protein: CASSQEALVPADTQYF
CDR3 DNA: TGCGCCAGCAGCCAAGAAGCACTAGTACCGGCAGATACGCAGTATTTT

clone size: few
J gene: TRBJ2-6
D gene: TRBD1
V gene: TRBV9
CDR3 protein: CASSVGGQGTIGANVLTF
CDR3 DNA: TGTGCCAGCAGCGTAGGGGGACAGGGGACGATCGGGGCCAACGTCCTGACTTTC

clone size: -
J gene: TRBJ2-6
D gene: TRBD1
V gene: TRBV5-1
CDR3 protein: CASSPTGDSSGANVLTF
CDR3 DNA: TGCGCCAGCAGCCCCACAGGGGATAGCTCTGGGGCCAACGTCCTGACTTTC

clone size: -
J gene: TRBJ1-2
D gene: -
V gene: TRBV19
CDR3 protein: CASRRGVGNYGYTF
CDR3 DNA: TGTGCCAGCCGCCGCGGGGTGGGGAACTATGGCTACACCTTC

clone size: few
J gene: TRBJ1-1
D gene: -
V gene: TRBV7-9
CDR3 protein: CASSHARVMSAFF
CDR3 DNA: TGTGCCAGCAGCCACGCTCGGGTGATGAGCGCTTTCTTT

clone size: -
J gene: TRBJ1-1
D gene: TRBD1
V gene: TRBV9
CDR3 protein: CASSPGQGLWNTEAFF
CDR3 DNA: TGTGCCAGCAGCCCAGGACAGGGTTTGTGGAACACTGAAGCTTTCTTT

clone size: -
J gene: TRBJ2-2
D gene: -
V gene: TRBV9
CDR3 protein: CASSVTGVNTGELFF
CDR3 DNA: TGTGCCAGCAGCGTTACAGGAGTGAACACCGGGGAGCTGTTTTTT